The 27 T cell receptor beta chains in this list originate from one sample, sequenced in a study of blood T cell repertoires in COVID-19. Repertoires were generated with immunoSEQ multiplex PCR, while TCRdb's copy carries only in-frame clones and drops some. Among roughly 500,000 clones, 70% to 90% were seen once, and the ten largest hold 3% to 3.5%. The sequenced sample consisted of peripheral blood. The receptor source for this set is a human donor in a cohort sampled during active COVID-19.

This clone was found once. This chain links TRBV10-1 with TRBJ2-1; 7 positions agree with TRBD2. This CDR3 comprises 16 residues. V gave up 0 bases and J gave up 4 bases; unmatched junction bases: 6. CDR1 is WNHNN and CDR2 is SYGVQD in the germline V gene (reference sequence). The CDR3 here is CASSESKAGAYNEQFF. Written as DNA, the CDR3 is TGCGCCAGCAGTGAGTCAAAGGCGGGAGCATACAATGAGCAGTTCTTC.

The genes are TRBV6-5 and TRBJ2-7; 8 bases line up with TRBD1. V shed 2 bases and J 7 bases; nucleotides not matched to a gene: 7. The length of the CDR3 is 14 residues. Germline CDR1 MNHEY, CDR2 SVGAGI. CDR3 residues: CASSYGDRWGEQYF. The CDR3 DNA sequence: TGTGCCAGCAGTTACGGGGACAGGTGGGGGGAGCAGTACTTC.

J is TRBJ1-5 and V is TRBV15; unclear D gene. The germline gives CDR1 LNHNV, CDR2 YYDKDF (reference sequence). The CDR3 runs 14 residues. Trimming cost V 1 base and J 7 bases, with 11 bases left between them. The DNA of the CDR3 is TGTGCCACCAGCAGAGGGATCGTGGGCCAGCCCCAGCATTTT. This translates into CATSRGIVGQPQHF. Based on the CDR3 plus reference TRBV15 and TRBJ1-5, the full variable domain is DAMVIQNPRYQVTQFGKPVTLSCSQTLNHNVMYWYQQKSSQAPKLLFHYYDKDFNNEADTPDNFQSRRPNTSFCFLDIRSPGLGDTAMYLCATSRGIVGQPQHFGDGTRLSIL.

The chain links TRBV6-5 to TRBJ2-7, with 14 bases matching TRBD2. Germline CDR1 reads MNHEY; CDR2 reads SVGAGI. This CDR3 contains 15 residues. Trimming took 6 bases from V and 5 from J; bases not matched to a gene: 6. Here the CDR3 DNA reads TGTGCCAGCAGGGGGACTAGCGGGAGAGTTGACGAGCAGTACTTC. Its protein product is CASRGTSGRVDEQYF.

CDR3 protein: CASSMAVYTEAFF. CDR3 sequence (DNA): TGTGCCAGTAGTATGGCAGTCTACACTGAAGCTTTCTTT. The chain links TRBV19 to TRBJ1-1; D gene unclear. The CDR3 totals 13 residues. Germline V gene lookup returns CDR1 LNHDA and CDR2 SQIVND (reference sequence). The germline V and J ends were trimmed by 3 bases and 3 bases, with 8 bases remaining between them. Looking up the rest from reference TRBV19 and TRBJ1-1 gives the full variable domain: DGGITQSPKYLFRKEGQNVTLSCEQNLNHDAMYWYRQDPGQGLRLIYYSQIVNDFQKGDIAEGYSVSREKKESFPLTVTSAQKNPTAFYLCASSMAVYTEAFFGQGTRLTVV.

The chain recombines TRBV30 with TRBJ2-7; 9 bases match TRBD1. Germline V lookup: CDR1 GTSNPN, CDR2 SVGIG (reference sequence). The CDR3 runs to 14 residues. V trimming: 2 bases; J trimming: 3 bases; junction bases outside the gene matches: 5. CDR3 sequence reads: CAWSSGTGSYEQYF. CDR3 in DNA: TGTGCCTGGAGTAGTGGGACAGGGAGCTACGAGCAGTACTTC.

The V call is TRBV7-2, the J call TRBJ1-2; the D is unclear. This CDR3 region has 13 residues. Germline values: CDR1 SGHTA, CDR2 FQGNSA. Trimming shortened V by 1 base and J by 2 bases, and 5 bases separated the two germline ends. The CDR3 DNA sequence: TGTGCCAGCAGCTTAGACACGAACTATGGCTACACCTTC. Encoded protein: CASSLDTNYGYTF.

The rearrangement links TRBV19 to TRBJ1-2; D is perhaps TRBD1 (6 bases). V lost 3 bases, J lost 4 bases, and 18 bases lay in between. CDR3 length: 16 amino acids. Per germline, CDR1 LNHDA and CDR2 SQIVND (reference sequence). The chain's CDR3 is CASSIYMAGDLYGYTF. The DNA for the CDR3 is TGTGCCAGTAGTATTTACATGGCAGGGGACCTCTATGGCTACACCTTC.

V and J are TRBV15 and TRBJ1-5; 8 bases align to TRBD1. Germline V gene lookup returns CDR1 LNHNV and CDR2 YYDKDF (reference sequence). V lost 5 bases and J lost 6; bases outside the gene matches: 9. This CDR3 is 15 amino acids long. This chain's CDR3 is CATSAGDRSFQPQHF. CDR3 DNA sequence: TGTGCCACCAGCGCCGGGGACAGGAGTTTTCAGCCCCAGCATTTT.

The V and J genes are TRBV19 and TRBJ1-5; TRBD1 matches at 9 bases. The CDR3 covers 15 residues. J was trimmed by 3 bases and V by 6 bases; bases with no gene match: 6. CDR1 and CDR2 from the germline V gene are LNHDA and SQIVND (reference sequence). CDR3 nucleotide sequence: TGTGCCAGTAGGGACAGGGGTCCCCTCAATCAGCCCCAGCATTTT. Its protein is CASRDRGPLNQPQHF.

The rearrangement links TRBV5-1 to TRBJ2-1; 11 bases agree with TRBD2. Germline V gene data show CDR1 as SGHRS and CDR2 as YFSETQ. The CDR3 consists of 16 residues. The V segment lost 2 bases and the J segment 5 bases; nucleotides outside the gene matches: 6. This CDR3 is CASSLRTSGPDNEQFF. The CDR3 nucleotides are TGCGCCAGCAGCTTACGGACTAGCGGGCCCGACAATGAGCAGTTCTTC.

The chain is built from TRBV30 and TRBJ2-2; perhaps TRBD1 as D (6 bases). The germline V gene encodes CDR1 GTSNPN and CDR2 SVGIG (reference sequence). V was trimmed by 4 bases and J by 3 bases, leaving 9 bases between them. The CDR3 has 13 amino acids. CDR3 in DNA: TGTGCCTGGAACAGGGACGACACCGGGGAGCTGTTTTTT. Its protein product is CAWNRDDTGELFF.

This rearrangement joins TRBV5-4 to TRBJ2-7; 9 nucleotides agree with TRBD1. The germline CDR1 and CDR2 sequences are SGHNT and YYREEE (reference sequence). After removal of 0 bases from V and 1 base from J, the junction contained 2 bases not matched to a gene. The CDR3 is 15 amino acids. The CDR3 region is CASSLAGQGSYEQYF. The CDR3 region has the DNA TGTGCCAGCAGCTTGGCGGGACAGGGTTCCTACGAGCAGTACTTC.

This sequence joins TRBV7-2 and TRBJ1-5; D may be TRBD1 (5 bases). V was cut by 1 base and J by 0 bases, with 7 bases left in between. There are 15 residues in the CDR3. Per the germline V gene, CDR1 is SGHTA and CDR2 is FQGNSA. The CDR3 nucleotides read TGTGCCAGCAGCTTAGAGGGGAATAGCAATCAGCCCCAGCATTTT. Its protein product is CASSLEGNSNQPQHF.

J is TRBJ1-6 and V is TRBV27, with D maybe TRBD1 (5 bases). This CDR3 contains 17 residues. The germline V and J ends were trimmed by 5 bases and 0 bases, with 14 bases remaining between them. In germline, CDR1 is MNHEY, CDR2 SMNVEV (reference sequence). CDR3 sequence (DNA): TGTGCCAGCAGTGGGACTGCCCTTAGCTCCTATAATTCACCCCTCCACTTT. As protein: CASSGTALSSYNSPLHF.

The gene calls are TRBV9 and TRBJ2-7; 10 nucleotides line up with TRBD2. The trim removed 0 bases at V and 4 bases at J, leaving 4 bases unmatched. This CDR3 has 15 residues. CDR1 is SGDLS and CDR2 is YYNGEE in the germline V gene. The CDR3 DNA sequence: TGTGCCAGCAGCGTAGGATCAGCGGGAGGGTACGAGCAGTACTTC. Its protein is CASSVGSAGGYEQYF.

V and J are TRBV7-9 and TRBJ1-4, with 8 bases fitting TRBD1. V was pared by 5 bases and J by 8 bases, with 7 bases of the junction left unmatched. Germline V gene sequence: CDR1 SEHNR, CDR2 FQNEAQ (reference sequence). The CDR3 spans 14 residues. CDR3 sequence reads: CASSLTTGGEKLFF. The CDR3 nucleotides read TGTGCCAGCAGCCTGACCACAGGGGGGGAAAAACTGTTTTTT.

This chain uses TRBV5-6 with TRBJ1-2; a weak D match, TRBD1 (5 bases). V lost 4 bases, J lost 0 bases, and 13 bases lay in between. Germline-derived CDR1 and CDR2 are SGHDT and YYEEEE. The CDR3 has 15 residues. The CDR3 DNA is TGTGCCAGCAGCGGGGCGAGCAGGGCTAACTATGGCTACACCTTC. It is translated as CASSGASRANYGYTF. Together with reference TRBV5-6 and TRBJ1-2, the CDR3 gives the full variable domain: DAGVTQSPTHLIKTRGQQVTLRCSPKSGHDTVSWYQQALGQGPQFIFQYYEEEERQRGNFPDRFSGHQFPNYSSELNVNALLLGDSALYLCASSGASRANYGYTFGSGTRLTVV.

The J gene is TRBJ2-2, the V gene TRBV14; TRBD2 is a possible D gene (7 bases). CDR3 length: 15 residues. Trimming removed 4 bases from V and 6 bases from J, with 15 bases in between. Per the germline V gene, CDR1 is SGHDN and CDR2 is FVKESK. As DNA, the CDR3 is TGTGCCAGCAGCCGAACAGGGAGCGGGGCCGGGGAGCTGTTTTTT. It translates to CASSRTGSGAGELFF.

The genes are TRBV18 and TRBJ1-3; 9 nucleotides line up with TRBD1. Per the germline V gene, CDR1 is KGHSH and CDR2 is LQKENI. Germline trimming cut 3 bases from V and 4 bases from J; bases unmatched to any gene: 7. There are 16 residues in the CDR3. CDR3 DNA sequence: TGTGCCAGCTCACCGTCCGGGACAGGGCGAGGAAACACCATATATTTT. Translated, it gives CASSPSGTGRGNTIYF.

The V gene is TRBV10-3, the J gene TRBJ2-2; possibly TRBD2 for D (5 bases). The CDR3 is 16 amino acids. Trimming pared 7 bases from V and 6 bases from J, leaving 21 bases between. CDR1 and CDR2 (germline): ENHRY, SYGVKD. In DNA form, the CDR3 reads TGTGCCATCAAAACCGGGCGCAGCGGAGAAGCCGGGGAGCTGTTTTTT. Translation: CAIKTGRSGEAGELFF.

Written as DNA, the CDR3 is TGTGCCAGCAGTCACGCGGGGGTGAACACTGAAGCTTTCTTT. Translating it yields CASSHAGVNTEAFF. The chain recombines TRBV6-6 with TRBJ1-1; D perhaps matches TRBD1 (5 bases). Germline V lookup: CDR1 MNHNY, CDR2 SVGAGI (reference sequence). This CDR3 comprises 14 residues. The germline V and J ends were trimmed by 5 bases and 0 bases, with 10 bases remaining between them.

This sequence joins TRBV30 and TRBJ2-7; perhaps TRBD2 as D (5 bases). V lost 2 bases and J lost 2, with 16 bases in between. CDR3 size: 15 residues. Germline V lookup: CDR1 GTSNPN, CDR2 SVGIG (reference sequence). CDR3: CAWSTAAVPAYEQYF. As DNA, the CDR3 is TGTGCCTGGAGTACAGCGGCGGTGCCTGCCTACGAGCAGTACTTC.

The gene calls are TRBV7-2 and TRBJ2-7; 7 nucleotides match TRBD1. J was trimmed by 0 bases and V by 4 bases; bases with no gene match: 6. This CDR3 is 15 amino acids long. Germline-derived CDR1 and CDR2 are SGHTA and FQGNSA. The CDR3 sequence is CASSSRQGISYEQYF. CDR3 nucleotides: TGTGCCAGCAGCTCAAGACAGGGCATCTCCTACGAGCAGTACTTC.

The V gene is TRBV6-6, the J gene TRBJ2-3; the match to TRBD2 covers 7 bases. Germline V gives CDR1 MNHNY, CDR2 SVGAGI (reference sequence). J lost 3 bases, V lost 6 bases, and 6 bases had no gene match. The CDR3 runs to 14 residues. The CDR3 protein is CASRALARTDTQYF. As DNA, the CDR3 is TGTGCCAGCAGGGCACTAGCGCGGACAGATACGCAGTATTTT.

A word on this clone: The same CDR3 is also encoded by other DNA sequences in this sample. The chain combines TRBV15 with TRBJ2-6; D is unresolved. V lost 1 base and J lost 4, with 8 bases in between. The CDR3 consists of 15 residues. Germline V gene data show CDR1 as LNHNV and CDR2 as YYDKDF (reference sequence). The CDR3: CATSRAGSGANVLTF. CDR3 sequence (DNA): TGTGCCACCAGCAGAGCAGGCTCCGGGGCCAACGTCCTGACTTTC.

The J gene is TRBJ2-3, the V gene TRBV21-1; whether TRBD1, the table's D call, matches the DNA was not checked. TRBV21-1 is shown as a pseudogene. The CDR3 runs 12 residues. The CDR3 loop is CASSNRVDTQYF. The CDR3 DNA sequence: TGTGCCAGCAGCAACAGGGTGGATACGCAGTATTTT.